This T cell receptor (beta chain) was recorded in a study of CD8+CD57+ T cells in acquired aplastic anemia. Study as a whole: On average, sorted CD4+ and CD8+ cells gave approximately 3.1 ug of DNA. Whole-study results and caveats: The study identified under 30 CD8+ CDR3 sequences shared by patients and controls.

The template used for profiling TCR beta VDJ and CDR3 was genomic DNA. TCRdb reanalysed the reads using MiXCR and keeps one entry per CDR3 protein. Altogether around 400,000 distinct CDR3 sequences are present, about 70% being singletons, with the ten largest covering less than 4%. V was shortened by 3 bases and J by 6 bases, with 14 bases between the two germline ends. From germline, CDR1 is DFQATT and CDR2 SNEGSKA (reference sequence). The CDR3 runs 13 residues. A remark on this clonotype: Its antigen remains unidentified.

The sequence derives from a human donor in good health, serving as a control. The sample consisted of sorted CD4+, CD8+, or CD8+CD57+ T cells (not recorded which) from PBMCs. The chain carries TRBV20-1 and TRBJ1-2; the D gene is possibly TRBD1 (6 bases). For the CDR3, the DNA is TGCAGTGCTAGTAGAACAGGGCTGGATGGCTACACCTTC. It is translated as CSASRTGLDGYTF.